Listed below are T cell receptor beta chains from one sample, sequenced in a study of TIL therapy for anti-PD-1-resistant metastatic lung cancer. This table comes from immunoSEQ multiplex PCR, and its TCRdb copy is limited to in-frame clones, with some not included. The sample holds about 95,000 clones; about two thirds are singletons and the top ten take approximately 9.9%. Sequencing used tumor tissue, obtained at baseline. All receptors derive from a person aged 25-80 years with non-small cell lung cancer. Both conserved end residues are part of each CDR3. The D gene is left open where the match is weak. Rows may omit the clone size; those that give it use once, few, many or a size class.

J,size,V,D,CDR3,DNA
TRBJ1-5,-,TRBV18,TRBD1,CASSPPGQGNQPQHF,TGTGCCAGCTCACCACCGGGACAGGGAAATCAGCCCCAGCATTTT
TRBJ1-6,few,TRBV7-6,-,CASSQSGSSPLHF,TGTGCCAGCAGCCAGAGTGGGAGCTCACCCCTCCACTTT
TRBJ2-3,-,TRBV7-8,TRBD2,CASSPAVAGDTQYF,TGTGCCAGCAGCCCAGCGGTAGCGGGGGATACGCAGTATTTT
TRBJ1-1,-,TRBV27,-,CASSLSAGSGTEAFF,TGTGCCAGCAGTTTATCCGCAGGGTCCGGCACTGAAGCTTTCTTT
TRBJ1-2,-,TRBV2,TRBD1,CASSPWGQGDYGYTF,TGTGCCAGCAGTCCCTGGGGACAGGGGGACTATGGCTACACCTTC
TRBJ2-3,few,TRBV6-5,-,CASSYADTQYF,TGTGCCAGCAGTTACGCCGATACGCAGTATTTT
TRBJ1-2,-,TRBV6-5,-,CASRGRTAPNYGYTF,TGTGCCAGCAGAGGTAGAACAGCTCCTAACTATGGCTACACCTTC
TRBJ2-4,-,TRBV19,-,CASSTTGGAIQYF,TGTGCCAGTAGTACTACGGGCGGGGCCATTCAGTACTTC
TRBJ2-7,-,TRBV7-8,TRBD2,CASSPTSGREQYF,TGTGCCAGCAGCCCGACTAGCGGGAGAGAGCAGTACTTC
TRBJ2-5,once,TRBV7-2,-,CASSSTWGAETQYF,TGTGCCAGCAGCTCGACGTGGGGGGCTGAGACCCAGTACTTC
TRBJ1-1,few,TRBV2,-,CASRERGGNTEAFF,TGTGCCAGCAGGGAAAGAGGGGGTAACACTGAAGCTTTCTTT
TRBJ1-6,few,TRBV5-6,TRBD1,CASSYPPGQGAYNSPLHF,TGTGCCAGCAGCTACCCACCGGGACAGGGGGCCTATAATTCACCCCTCCACTTT
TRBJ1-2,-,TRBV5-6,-,CASSPGPTNYGYTF,TGTGCCAGCAGCCCGGGACCTACGAACTATGGCTACACCTTC
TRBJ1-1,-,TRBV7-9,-,CASSLEVPGAFF,TGTGCCAGCAGCTTGGAAGTGCCGGGGGCTTTCTTT
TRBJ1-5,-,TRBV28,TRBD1,CASSLGGQSQPQHF,TGTGCCAGCAGTTTAGGGGGACAGAGCCAGCCCCAGCATTTT
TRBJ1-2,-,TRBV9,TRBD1,CASRRDSLYGYTF,TGTGCCAGCAGAAGGGACAGCCTCTATGGCTACACCTTC
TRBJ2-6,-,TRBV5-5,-,CASSLESFSGANVLTF,TGTGCCAGCAGCTTGGAAAGCTTCTCTGGGGCCAACGTCCTGACTTTC
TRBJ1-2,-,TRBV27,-,CASRTQTLGAGGYGYTF,TGTGCCAGCAGAACCCAGACCTTAGGCGCGGGAGGATATGGCTACACCTTC
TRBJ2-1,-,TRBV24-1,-,CATSDFQGSRSYNEQFF,TGTGCCACCAGTGATTTCCAGGGGAGTAGGTCCTACAATGAGCAGTTCTTC
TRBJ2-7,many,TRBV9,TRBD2,CASSGTSGTGAEQYF,TGTGCCAGCAGCGGAACTAGCGGCACGGGGGCCGAGCAGTACTTC
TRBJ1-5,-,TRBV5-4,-,CASSLEGRDQPQHF,TGTGCCAGCAGCTTGGAAGGGAGAGATCAGCCCCAGCATTTT
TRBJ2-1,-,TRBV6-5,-,CASSNAEGRNEQFF,TGTGCCAGCAGCAACGCGGAGGGCCGCAATGAGCAGTTCTTC
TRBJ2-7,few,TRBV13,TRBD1,CASSTPGQGAYEQYF,TGTGCCAGCAGCACCCCGGGACAGGGAGCCTACGAGCAGTACTTC
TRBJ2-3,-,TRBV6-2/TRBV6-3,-,CASSNRAAVTDTQYF,TGTGCCAGCAGTAACCGGGCCGCGGTTACAGATACGCAGTATTTT
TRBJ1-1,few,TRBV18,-,CASSPTTEAFF,TGTGCCAGCTCTCCCACCACTGAAGCTTTCTTT
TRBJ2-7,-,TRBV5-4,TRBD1,CASSLGQGLGEQYF,TGTGCCAGCAGCTTGGGACAGGGCCTCGGCGAGCAGTACTTC
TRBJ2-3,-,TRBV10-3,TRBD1,CAISESDRGADTQYF,TGTGCCATCAGTGAGTCTGACAGGGGGGCAGATACGCAGTATTTT
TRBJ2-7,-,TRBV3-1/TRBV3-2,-,CASSHDNRFYEQYF,TGTGCCAGCAGCCACGACAACAGATTCTACGAGCAGTACTTC
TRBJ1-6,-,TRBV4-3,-,CASSQIGWWDLSYNSPLHF,TGCGCCAGCAGCCAAATAGGATGGTGGGACCTCTCCTATAATTCACCCCTCCACTTT
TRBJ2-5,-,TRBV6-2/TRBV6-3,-,CASSYPGRSQYF,TGTGCCAGCAGTTACCCGGGACGGTCCCAGTACTTC
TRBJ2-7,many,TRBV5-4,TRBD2,CASSLGGAGGYYEQYF,TGTGCCAGCAGCTTGGGAGGTGCGGGGGGGTACTACGAGCAGTACTTC
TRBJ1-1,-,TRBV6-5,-,CASRLGRSEAFF,TGTGCCAGCAGACTAGGCCGGAGTGAAGCTTTCTTT
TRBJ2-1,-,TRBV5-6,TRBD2,CASSLGLAGASNEQFF,TGTGCCAGCAGCTTGGGACTAGCGGGGGCCTCCAATGAGCAGTTCTTC
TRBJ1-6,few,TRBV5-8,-,CASGWEWTPLHF,TGTGCCAGCGGGTGGGAGTGGACACCCCTCCACTTT
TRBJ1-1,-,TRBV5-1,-,CASSLRQGRTEAFF,TGCGCCAGCAGCTTGCGGCAGGGACGTACTGAAGCTTTCTTT
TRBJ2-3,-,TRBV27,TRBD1,CASSRVQGAIGTDTQYF,TGTGCCAGCAGTAGGGTACAGGGGGCGATAGGTACAGATACGCAGTATTTT
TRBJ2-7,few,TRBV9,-,CASSVGGRDVGEQYF,TGTGCCAGCAGCGTAGGAGGCAGGGATGTGGGCGAGCAGTACTTC
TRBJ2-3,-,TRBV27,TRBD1,CASSHTPTGGLVDTQYF,TGTGCCAGCAGTCACACCCCGACAGGGGGGCTCGTGGATACGCAGTATTTT
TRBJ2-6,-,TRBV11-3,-,CASSDTVTPPGANVLTF,TGTGCCAGCAGCGATACGGTGACGCCTCCTGGGGCCAACGTCCTGACTTTC
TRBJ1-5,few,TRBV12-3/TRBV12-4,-,CASTGTRNQPQHF,TGTGCCAGCACAGGGACCAGGAATCAGCCCCAGCATTTT
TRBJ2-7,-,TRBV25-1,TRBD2,CASSETSGTYEQYF,TGTGCCAGCAGTGAGACTAGCGGGACCTACGAGCAGTACTTC
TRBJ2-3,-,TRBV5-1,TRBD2,CASSLMASGTGDTQYF,TGCGCCAGCAGCTTAATGGCTAGCGGGACCGGAGATACGCAGTATTTT
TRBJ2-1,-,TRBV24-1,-,CATSDRGITYNEQFF,TGTGCCACCAGTGATCGGGGGATTACCTACAATGAGCAGTTCTTC
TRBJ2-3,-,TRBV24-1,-,CATSDSGTADTQYF,TGTGCCACCAGTGACTCTGGGACCGCAGATACGCAGTATTTT
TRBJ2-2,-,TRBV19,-,CASSIGKVNTGELFF,TGTGCCAGTAGTATCGGCAAGGTGAACACCGGGGAGCTGTTTTTT
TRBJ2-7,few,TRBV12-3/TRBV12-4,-,CASSNLASREQYF,TGTGCCAGCAGCAATCTAGCGTCGCGCGAGCAGTACTTC
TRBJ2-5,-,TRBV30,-,CAWSTAIETQYF,TGTGCCTGGAGTACGGCTATAGAGACCCAGTACTTC
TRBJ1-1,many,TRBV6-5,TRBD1,CASSMGQGHTEAFF,TGTGCCAGCAGTATGGGACAGGGGCACACTGAAGCTTTCTTT
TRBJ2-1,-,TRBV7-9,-,CASSTPGHLYNEQFF,TGTGCCAGCAGCACTCCCGGCCATCTCTACAATGAGCAGTTCTTC
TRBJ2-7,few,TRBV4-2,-,CASGAIQGRSEQYF,TGTGCCAGCGGTGCAATACAGGGAAGAAGCGAGCAGTACTTC
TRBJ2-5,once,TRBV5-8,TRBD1,CASTFRDRGRGETQYF,TGTGCCAGCACTTTCCGGGACAGGGGGCGAGGAGAGACCCAGTACTTC
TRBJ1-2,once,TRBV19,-,CASSDSYYGYTF,TGTGCCAGTTCTGACAGCTACTATGGCTACACCTTC
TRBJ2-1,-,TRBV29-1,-,CSVGRDFYNEQFF,TGCAGCGTTGGAAGGGACTTTTACAATGAGCAGTTCTTC